A selection of T cell receptor beta chains follows, all from one sample in a study of cytomegalovirus exposure and HLA in healthy donors. The method was immunoSEQ multiplex PCR; TCRdb's version includes in-frame clones alone and lacks a portion of them. The sample carries about 110,000 clones, roughly 90% recorded once. The material sequenced was PBMCs. These receptors were taken from a woman aged 25 to 39 in good health and CMV-seropositive. Both conserved end residues are part of each CDR3. The D gene is left open where the match is weak. Where a row states a size, it is once, few, many or the class of an expanded clone; other rows omit it.

CDR3 protein	CDR3 DNA	J gene	V gene	D gene	clone size
CASSLRTGGTTGELFF	TGTGCCAGCAGCCTAAGGACAGGGGGCACCACCGGGGAGCTGTTTTTT	TRBJ2-2	TRBV9	TRBD1	-
CASTGTSGTPETQYF	TGCGCCAGCACCGGGACTAGCGGGACCCCAGAGACCCAGTACTTC	TRBJ2-5	TRBV5-1	TRBD2	-
CASSRQTSYEQYF	TGTGCCAGCAGTCGACAGACCTCCTACGAGCAGTACTTC	TRBJ2-7	TRBV6-5	-	-
CSVGWVAGDTGETQYF	TGCAGCGTTGGTTGGGTAGCGGGAGATACGGGAGAGACCCAGTACTTC	TRBJ2-5	TRBV29-1	TRBD2	-
CASSGREAGELFF	TGTGCCAGCAGTGGCCGGGAGGCCGGGGAGCTGTTTTTT	TRBJ2-2	TRBV6-1	TRBD2	-
CASSAGTGEYGYTF	TGTGCCAGCAGCGCCGGGACAGGGGAATATGGCTACACCTTC	TRBJ1-2	TRBV9	TRBD1	few
CASTTTGGFFEQYF	TGTGCCAGTACCACTACAGGGGGCTTCTTCGAGCAGTACTTC	TRBJ2-7	TRBV19	TRBD1	-
CAWSTRNEKLFF	TGTGCCTGGAGTACCAGGAATGAAAAACTGTTTTTT	TRBJ1-4	TRBV30	-	-
CASSYRTGNGYTF	TGTGCCAGCAGTTACCGGACAGGGAATGGCTACACCTTC	TRBJ1-2	TRBV6-6	TRBD1	-
CASSLEGGRFF	TGCGCCAGCAGCTTGGAAGGGGGCCGGTTCTTC	TRBJ2-1	TRBV5-1	TRBD1	-
CASSSRQSPNYGYTF	TGTGCCAGCAGCTCGCGACAATCCCCAAACTATGGCTACACCTTC	TRBJ1-2	TRBV7-2	-	-
CASRDRGLEGQYF	TGTGCCAGCAGGGACAGGGGACTAGAGGGGCAGTACTTC	TRBJ2-7	TRBV14	-	-
CASRRELAGEQFF	TGCGCCAGCCGGCGGGAGCTAGCAGGGGAGCAGTTCTTC	TRBJ2-1	TRBV10-1	TRBD2	-
CAISGTSGTGELFF	TGTGCCATCTCCGGGACTAGCGGAACCGGGGAGCTGTTTTTT	TRBJ2-2	TRBV7-9	TRBD2	-
CASSDTGGADTQYF	TGTGCCAGCAGTGACACAGGGGGCGCAGATACGCAGTATTTT	TRBJ2-3	TRBV6-4	TRBD1	-
CSGNRGEETQYF	TGCAGCGGGAATCGGGGAGAGGAGACCCAGTACTTC	TRBJ2-5	TRBV29-1	-	-
CASNRVQGINQPQHF	TGTGCCAGCAATCGCGTACAGGGGATAAATCAGCCCCAGCATTTT	TRBJ1-5	TRBV2	TRBD1	few
CASREGNYNEQFF	TGTGCCAGCAGGGAGGGAAACTACAATGAGCAGTTCTTC	TRBJ2-1	TRBV28	-	once
CASSLVPPWPVSTDTQYF	TGTGCCAGCAGCTTAGTCCCCCCGTGGCCCGTTAGCACAGATACGCAGTATTTT	TRBJ2-3	TRBV7-9	-	-
CASSESVGLYEQYF	TGCGCCAGCAGCGAATCGGTGGGGCTCTACGAGCAGTACTTC	TRBJ2-7	TRBV5-1	-	-
CASSDRQGAGNTIYF	TGTGCCAGCAGTGACCGTCAGGGGGCTGGGAACACCATATATTTT	TRBJ1-3	TRBV25-1	TRBD1	-
CASTLMGTGGMNTEAFF	TGTGCCAGTACCCTGATGGGGACAGGGGGAATGAACACTGAAGCTTTCTTT	TRBJ1-1	TRBV19	TRBD1	-
CAYSRNTEAFF	TGTGCCTATTCGAGGAACACTGAAGCTTTCTTT	TRBJ1-1	TRBV30	-	-